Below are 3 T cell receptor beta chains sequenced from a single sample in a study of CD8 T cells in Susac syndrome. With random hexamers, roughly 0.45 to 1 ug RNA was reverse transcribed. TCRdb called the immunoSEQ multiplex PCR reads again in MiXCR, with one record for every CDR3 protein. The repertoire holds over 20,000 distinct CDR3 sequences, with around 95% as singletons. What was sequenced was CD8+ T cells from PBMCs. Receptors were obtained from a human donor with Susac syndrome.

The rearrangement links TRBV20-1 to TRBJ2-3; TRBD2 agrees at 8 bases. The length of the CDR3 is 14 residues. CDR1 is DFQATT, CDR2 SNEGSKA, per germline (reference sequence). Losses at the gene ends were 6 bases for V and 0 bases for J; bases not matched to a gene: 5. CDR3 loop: CSALSGGSTDTQYF. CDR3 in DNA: TGCAGTGCACTGAGCGGGGGTAGCACAGATACGCAGTATTTT.

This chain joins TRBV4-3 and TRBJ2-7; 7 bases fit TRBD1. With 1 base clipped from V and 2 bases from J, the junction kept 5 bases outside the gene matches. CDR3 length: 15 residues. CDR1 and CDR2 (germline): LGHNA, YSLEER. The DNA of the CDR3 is TGCGCCAGCAGCCAAGTCCTCGACAGGGCCTACGAGCAGTACTTC. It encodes CASSQVLDRAYEQYF.

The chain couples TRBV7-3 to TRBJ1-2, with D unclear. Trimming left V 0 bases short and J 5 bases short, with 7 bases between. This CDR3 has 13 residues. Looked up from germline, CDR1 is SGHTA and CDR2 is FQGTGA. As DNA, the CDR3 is TGTGCCAGCAGCTTAACGCCCGGTTATGGCTACACCTTC. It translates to CASSLTPGYGYTF.